A single sample gave rise to the 24 T cell receptor beta chains below, sequenced in a study of T cells in Graves' hyperthyroidism and ophthalmopathy. There were TCR beta CDR3 regions amplified from RNA transcripts. The primer set for the first-round RT-PCR of the TCR CDR3 was HTBI. TCRdb reanalysed the multiplex PCR reads using MiXCR and keeps one entry per CDR3 protein. Of a few hundred thousand distinct CDR3 sequences detected, about 17% appear once; the ten largest clones hold around 48%. Sequenced sample: blood. The receptors come from a woman aged 45-59 years with Graves' hyperthyroidism.

This chain uses TRBV2 with TRBJ1-4; 7 positions match TRBD1. After removal of 6 bases from V and 2 bases from J, the junction contained 6 bases not matched to a gene. The CDR3 covers 15 residues. From germline, CDR1 is SNHLY and CDR2 FYNNEI. The CDR3 bases are TGTGCCAGCAGGTGGGCGACAGGGACTAATGAAAAACTGTTTTTT. Amino acids: CASRWATGTNEKLFF.

This clonotype was seen many times. CDR3 nucleotide sequence: TGCAGCGTTGTAACTAGCGGGAATGAGCAGTTCTTC. Protein sequence: CSVVTSGNEQFF. The rearrangement joins TRBV29-1 to TRBJ2-1, with 9 nucleotides matching TRBD2. The V gene end was trimmed by 4 bases and the J gene end by 7 bases; junction bases not matched to a gene: 2. The CDR3 spans 12 residues. Germline V gene lookup returns CDR1 SQVTM and CDR2 ANQGSEA.

This clonotype was seen many times. The chain is built from TRBV11-2 and TRBJ2-1, with 9 bases aligning to TRBD2. This CDR3 spans 17 amino acids. From germline, CDR1 is SGHAT and CDR2 FQNNGV. Losses at the gene ends were 5 bases for V and 5 bases for J; bases not matched to a gene: 13. The CDR3 DNA reads TGTGCCAGCAGCCCCATCTATGGGCTAGCGGGGAACAATGAGCAGTTCTTC. Amino acid sequence: CASSPIYGLAGNNEQFF.

The chain is built from TRBV11-2 and TRBJ2-2; tentatively, D is TRBD2 (6 bases). Trimming removed 4 bases from V and 5 bases from J, with 14 bases in between. CDR1 and CDR2 (germline): SGHAT, FQNNGV. This CDR3 has 15 amino acids. CDR3 protein: CASSWIWGDTGELFF. The CDR3 nucleotides are TGTGCCAGCAGCTGGATCTGGGGGGATACCGGGGAGCTGTTTTTT.

This clonotype showed up many times. The rearrangement uses TRBV20-1 and TRBJ1-1; D gene ambiguous. The CDR3 runs 15 residues. The germline V gene encodes CDR1 DFQATT and CDR2 SNEGSKA (reference sequence). V was shortened by 0 bases and J by 8 bases, with 19 bases between the two germline ends. The CDR3 nucleotides are TGCAGTGCTAGAGATCCGTGGGGAGATGGCCTAGAAGCTTTCTTT. It is translated as CSARDPWGDGLEAFF.

V is TRBV5-4 and J is TRBJ1-1, with TRBD1 matching over 9 bases. CDR1 SGHNT and CDR2 YYREEE come from the germline V gene (reference sequence). Trimming removed 4 bases from V and 5 bases from J; junction bases left unmatched: 9. The CDR3 is made up of 15 amino acids. The CDR3 DNA is TGTGCCAGCAGCAGGGGGACAGGGTTTATGACTGAAGCTTTCTTT. Amino acid sequence: CASSRGTGFMTEAFF. Based on the CDR3 plus reference TRBV5-4 and TRBJ1-1, the full variable domain is ETGVTQSPTHLIKTRGQQVTLRCSSQSGHNTVSWYQQALGQGPQFIFQYYREEENGRGNFPPRFSGLQFPNYSSELNVNALELDDSALYLCASSRGTGFMTEAFFGQGTRLTVV.

In this sample, this clonotype turned up many times. The rearrangement joins TRBV7-9 to TRBJ2-1; 14 nucleotides align to TRBD2. CDR1 SEHNR and CDR2 FQNEAQ come from the germline V gene (reference sequence). The J segment lost 8 bases and the V segment lost 3 bases, leaving 6 bases of the junction unmatched. The CDR3 runs to 16 residues. The CDR3 sequence is CASSFGLAGGGYEQFF. The CDR3 DNA sequence: TGTGCCAGCAGCTTCGGACTAGCGGGAGGAGGCTATGAGCAGTTCTTC.

The V and J genes are TRBV20-1 and TRBJ2-1; D unclear. V shed 7 bases and J shed 0 bases, with 10 bases lying between them. The germline CDR1 and CDR2 sequences are DFQATT and SNEGSKA (reference sequence). The CDR3 spans 13 residues. The CDR3 region has the DNA TGCAGTGTATTCGGCCGCTCCTACAATGAGCAGTTCTTC. Translation gives CSVFGRSYNEQFF.

This clonotype was seen at least ten times. The CDR3 coding sequence is TGTGCCAGCAGTCCAAACTCACAGGGACGCTACACCTTC. Protein: CASSPNSQGRYTF. The rearrangement uses TRBV12-3 or TRBV12-4 and TRBJ1-2; a possible D gene is TRBD1 (6 bases). Trimming removed 5 bases from V and 9 bases from J, with 16 bases in between. The CDR3 is made up of 13 amino acids.

This clonotype was counted many times. The rearrangement joins TRBV6-5 to TRBJ2-1, with D possibly called TRBD1 or TRBD2 (5 bases each). CDR3 length: 12 amino acids. V lost 8 bases, J lost 7 bases, and 12 bases lay in between. Germline CDR1 and CDR2: MNHEY and SVGAGI. CDR3 region: CASAPGRNEQFF. The CDR3 DNA reads TGTGCCAGCGCTCCGGGGCGGAATGAGCAGTTCTTC.

This clonotype occurred a few times. The genes are TRBV7-9 and TRBJ2-1; possible D gene TRBD2, 6 bases. The CDR3 sequence is 14 residues long. Germline values: CDR1 SEHNR, CDR2 FQNEAQ (reference sequence). V gave up 5 bases and J gave up 5 bases, with 13 bases separating them. This chain's CDR3 is CASSRLTSNNEQFF. DNA for the CDR3: TGTGCCAGCAGCCGTTTAACTAGCAACAATGAGCAGTTCTTC. Using reference TRBV7-9 and TRBJ2-1 for the parts outside the CDR3, the full variable domain is DTGVSQNPRHKITKRGQNVTFRCDPISEHNRLYWYRQTLGQGPEFLTYFQNEAQLEKSRLLSDRFSAERPKGSFSTLEIQRTEQGDSAMYLCASSRLTSNNEQFFGPGTRLTVL.

This clonotype was detected ten times or more. This chain connects TRBV11-3 to TRBJ1-2; D is ambiguous. There are 15 residues in the CDR3. Trimming took 1 base from V and 7 from J, leaving 16 bases between them. Germline assignment: CDR1 SGHNT and CDR2 YENEEA. The CDR3 nucleotides read TGTGCCAGCAGCTTAGCCCCCCCCGGACGGGTTGGCTACACCTTC. This sequence encodes CASSLAPPGRVGYTF.

The chain uses TRBV28 and TRBJ2-3; the D is unclear. This CDR3 has 14 amino acids. The V end lost 5 bases, the J end lost 7 bases, and 16 bases lay between the germline ends. The germline V gene encodes CDR1 MDHEN and CDR2 SYDVKM. Here the CDR3 DNA reads TGTGCCAGCAGTCCCACTAATTTTGACTATACGCAGTATTTT. Residues: CASSPTNFDYTQYF.

Only a few counts were recorded for this clonotype. The chain is built from TRBV27 and TRBJ2-2; D is unclear. Germline assignment: CDR1 MNHEY and CDR2 SMNVEV (reference sequence). CDR3 length: 14 amino acids. Trimming removed 4 bases from V and 4 bases from J, with 10 bases in between. The CDR3 region is CASSYSAVTGELFF. DNA for the CDR3: TGTGCCAGCAGTTACTCTGCGGTCACCGGGGAGCTGTTTTTT.

This clonotype was seen more than once but under ten times. This chain joins TRBV3-1 and TRBJ2-7; the match to TRBD1 covers 8 bases. This CDR3 region has 16 residues. The germline CDR1 and CDR2 sequences are LGHDT and YNNKEL (reference sequence). J gave up 4 bases and V 3 bases, and 11 bases lay outside the gene matches. The CDR3 nucleotides read TGTGCCAGCAGCCACCGCAGCGCAGGGGGCGGATACGAGCAGTACTTC. Protein: CASSHRSAGGGYEQYF.

This clonotype occurred many times. The genes are TRBV7-2 and TRBJ2-3; 12 positions match TRBD2. The length of the CDR3 is 18 residues. Germline lookup yields CDR1 SGHTA and CDR2 FQGNSA. The junction had 10 bases not matched to a gene; V was cut back by 5 bases and J by 1 base. CDR3 loop: CASSHQTSGRARTDTQYF. CDR3 nucleotide sequence: TGTGCCAGCAGCCACCAGACTAGCGGGAGAGCACGCACAGATACGCAGTATTTT.

This rearrangement joins TRBV20-1 to TRBJ2-3; 8 bases are shared with TRBD1. There are 15 residues in the CDR3. Losses at the gene ends were 0 bases for V and 4 bases for J; bases not matched to a gene: 6. The germline CDR1 and CDR2 sequences are DFQATT and SNEGSKA (reference sequence). CDR3 nucleotides: TGCAGTGCTAGAGATCGGACAGGGTCTGCAGATACGCAGTATTTT. It translates to CSARDRTGSADTQYF.

Details on this clonotype: A single base separates this from a much larger clone, so it may be a read error. The V call is TRBV10-3, the J call TRBJ2-7; D remains ambiguous. Gene TRBJ2-1 matches the end of the DNA better, so the J call may be wrong. Germline-derived CDR1 and CDR2 are ENHRY and SYGVKD. This CDR3 has 16 amino acids. The CDR3 nucleotides read TGTGCCATCAGTGCGGGTGCGGCGTCGATCTCCTACGAGCAGTTCTTC. Encoded protein: CAISAGAASISYEQFF.

This clonotype has ten or more counts. The genes are TRBV4-2 and TRBJ2-7, with D perhaps matching TRBD1 (5 bases). The length of the CDR3 is 15 residues. Germline CDR1 LGHNA, CDR2 YNFKEQ. The V gene lost 0 bases and the J gene lost 2 bases, with 11 bases spanning the gap. The CDR3 is CASSQDRVGPYEQYF. The CDR3 nucleotides read TGTGCCAGCAGCCAAGACAGGGTTGGCCCCTACGAGCAGTACTTC.

A few counts support this clonotype. The gene calls are TRBV29-1 and TRBJ2-2, with 12 positions matching TRBD2. This CDR3 contains 17 residues. Germline CDR1 reads SQVTM; CDR2 reads ANQGSEA. Unmatched junction bases numbered 6, after V lost 2 bases and J lost 2 bases. CDR3 coding DNA: TGCAGCGTTGAAACGACGACTAGCGGGGGAAACACCGGGGAGCTGTTTTTT. Translating gives CSVETTTSGGNTGELFF.

The rearrangement uses TRBV27 and TRBJ1-5; D is uncertain. Trimming shortened V by 6 bases and J by 5 bases, and 11 bases separated the two germline ends. CDR3 length: 13 amino acids. Germline V gene sequence: CDR1 MNHEY, CDR2 SMNVEV (reference sequence). CDR3: CASSQTGYQPQHF. The CDR3 DNA reads as TGTGCCAGCAGCCAGACGGGTTATCAGCCCCAGCATTTT.

This clonotype appeared many times. The rearrangement joins TRBV27 to TRBJ2-1; TRBD1 is a possible D gene (5 bases). The CDR3 spans 14 residues. Trimming shortened V by 2 bases and J by 5 bases, and 10 bases separated the two germline ends. Germline loops: CDR1 MNHEY, CDR2 SMNVEV (reference sequence). The DNA of the CDR3 is TGTGCCAGCAGTTTAAGGGGTCTTAACAATGAGCAGTTCTTC. This gives the protein CASSLRGLNNEQFF.

This clonotype was seen at least ten times. This chain links TRBV11-3 with TRBJ2-3; no definite D call. CDR3 length: 15 amino acids. Per germline, CDR1 SGHNT and CDR2 YENEEA. Trimming stripped 3 bases from V and 2 bases from J, with 12 bases between. The CDR3 sequence is CASSFGLEITDTQYF. For the CDR3, the DNA is TGTGCCAGCAGCTTCGGGTTAGAGATCACAGATACGCAGTATTTT. Full variable domain (outside the CDR3, taken from reference TRBV11-3 and TRBJ2-3): EAGVVQSPRYKIIEKKQPVAFWCNPISGHNTLYWYLQNLGQGPELLIRYENEEAVDDSQLPKDRFSAERLKGVDSTLKIQPAELGDSAVYLCASSFGLEITDTQYFGPGTRLTVL.

This clonotype occurred a few times. This rearrangement joins TRBV12-3 or TRBV12-4 to TRBJ1-2; TRBD1 aligns across 7 bases. The CDR3 runs 12 residues. V shed 5 bases, J shed 8 bases, and the junction held 5 bases outside the gene matches. CDR3 residues: CASSGTAEGYTF. CDR3 coding DNA: TGTGCCAGCAGTGGGACAGCGGAAGGCTACACCTTC.